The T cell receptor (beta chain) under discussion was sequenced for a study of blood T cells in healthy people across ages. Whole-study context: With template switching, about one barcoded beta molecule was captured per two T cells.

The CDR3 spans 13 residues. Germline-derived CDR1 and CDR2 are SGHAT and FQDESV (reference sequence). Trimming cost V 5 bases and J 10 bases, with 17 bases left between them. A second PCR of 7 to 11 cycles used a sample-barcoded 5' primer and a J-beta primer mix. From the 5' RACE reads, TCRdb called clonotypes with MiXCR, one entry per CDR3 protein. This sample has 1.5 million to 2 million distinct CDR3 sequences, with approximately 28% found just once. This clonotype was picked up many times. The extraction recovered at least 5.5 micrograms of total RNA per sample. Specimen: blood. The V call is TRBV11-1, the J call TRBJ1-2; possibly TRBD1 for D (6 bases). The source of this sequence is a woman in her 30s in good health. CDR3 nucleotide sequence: TGTGCCAGCAGCCCGCGGCCAGGGGCCTCCTACACCTTC. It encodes CASSPRPGASYTF.